This section outlines one T cell receptor beta chain sequence together with its context. Its antigen remains unidentified. Base qualities are not recorded, but no much larger clone differs from it by a single base. This specimen comes from a study of identical twins listed by TCRdb under 2016. Concerning the study at large: To test whether fetal clonotypes persist, the study used deep sequencing on TCR alpha and beta repertoires from monozygotic twins, unrelated adults of various ages, and cord blood. To rule out contamination, the twin experiments were replicated at different times with different library preparation protocols. Broader findings and caveats from the paper: Fewer insertions were carried by abundant cord blood beta clonotypes, a similar but weaker trend appeared in young adult naive repertoires, and no such trend appeared in memory repertoires. Because the same donors could not be followed over many years, the conclusions relied on cross-sectional statistical analysis. Out-of-frame TCR alpha sharing in monozygotic twins was systematically underestimated by recombination models, whereas sharing between unrelated individuals was in agreement with the recombination models. Zero-insertion analyses could be partly confounded by invariant T cells such as MAIT and iNKT, though diverse VJ usage argued against such confounding for most clonotypes. A weaker excess of twin sharing was found in beta out-of-frame sequences because the signal-to-noise ratio was lowered by fewer shared sequences. Compared with coincidental sharing between unrelated individuals, an excess of low generation-probability sequences was observed among out-of-frame TCR alpha sequences shared between twins.

All donors were healthy Caucasians. Three pairs of female monozygotic twins, all aged about 18 to 30 years, were included in the twin cohort. Positive isolation kits from Invitrogen were used to isolate the CD4+ and CD8+ T cell populations. Cut back by 0 bases and 0 bases, the V and J ends lie 12 bases apart. Sequences DFQATT (CDR1) and SNEGSKA (CDR2) are obtained from the germline V gene (reference sequence). Measured from the cysteine to the phenylalanine, the CDR3 is 16 residues long. The read is trimmed to its CDR3 DNA, 48 bases read in frame from base 1. Library method: 5' RACE. The listed sequencing device is Illumina HiSeq 2000. Template switching added a universal primer binding site, and the final cDNA carried a unique molecular identifier that allowed TCR cDNA molecules to be counted accurately. Specific primers in the conserved constant-segment region were used to synthesize first-strand cDNA for the TCR alpha and beta chains. To control for contamination, every cDNA library carried two barcodes: a SMART-Mk sample barcode plus Illumina barcodes. TruSeq adapter sequences and Illumina sample barcodes were added in two successive PCR steps. The Illumina HiSeq platform was used with custom primers to sequence TCR alpha and beta cDNA libraries. The study's own analysis went as follows. Unique molecular identifiers were extracted from raw reads with MiGEC, and CDR3 positions were determined with MiXCR. For each individual, recombination models were inferred using an EM algorithm with the repgenHMM and IGoR tools. The tcR package in R was used for shared clonotype analysis, with sharing normalized by the product of cloneset sizes. To study raw recombination without the effects of thymic and clonal selection, out-of-frame nonproductive sequences were analyzed. TCRdb passed the public sequencing reads through fastp at Q25 and MiXCR, retaining productive beta sequences. Entries are consolidated by CDR3 protein sequence, retaining the most common genes and DNA. TCRdb, not the authors, supplied the V and J calls. The sample yields about 460,000 distinct CDR3 sequences; 11% to 15% were counted once. The ten largest account for 0.4% to 0.55% of the sample.

The sample was also reused in another study, on yellow fever vaccine responses in identical twins. As the second publication notes: The authors reported that the T cell response to vaccination in identical twins appeared partly convergent and partly personalized. In the study, vaccine-responding T cell clones were precisely tracked in identical twins.

This clonotype originated in a woman aged 18-29 years in good health. Here the chain combines TRBV20-1 and TRBJ2-1, with TRBD2 perhaps the D gene, on 6 matching bases. The sample taken for sequencing was CD4+ T cells sorted from blood. CDR3 protein: CSARDLRGVSYNEQFF. The DNA sequence follows: TGCAGTGCTAGAGATCTGCGGGGCGTCTCCTACAATGAGCAGTTCTTC.